Listed here are 24 T cell receptor beta chains from one sample, sequenced in a study of shared clonotypes between healthy human individuals. Produced via immunoSEQ multiplex PCR; TCRdb's table is partial and in-frame only. Altogether 2 million to 2.5 million clones are present, approximately 95% being singletons, with the ten largest covering under 0.45%. Sequencing was done on a sample of naive CD4+ T cells from PBMCs. Subset specified: CD45RA+ positively selected. The receptors originated from a young man in good health. Some clones in this sample may be carry-over from other donors' samples.

The J gene is TRBJ2-1, the V gene TRBV27; the match to TRBD2 covers 9 bases. The length of the CDR3 is 20 residues. Germline CDR1 is MNHEY and CDR2 is SMNVEV (reference sequence). V shed 0 bases and J 2 bases; nucleotides not matched to a gene: 14. The CDR3 loop reads CASSLSLWGGRAGPYNEQFF. CDR3 in DNA: TGTGCCAGCAGTTTATCACTCTGGGGCGGGAGGGCCGGCCCCTACAATGAGCAGTTCTTC.

The sample holds one count of this clone. Other DNA sequences within the sample encode an identical CDR3. The chain links TRBV27 to TRBJ1-2, with a tentative D call TRBD1 (6 bases). Per the germline V gene, CDR1 is MNHEY and CDR2 is SMNVEV (reference sequence). V was shortened by 2 bases and J by 5 bases, with 9 bases between the two germline ends. This CDR3 comprises 13 residues. CDR3 DNA sequence: TGTGCCAGCAGTTTAGGCAGGGGATATGGCTACACCTTC. Residues: CASSLGRGYGYTF.

The genes are TRBV18 and TRBJ2-5, with 8 bases that match TRBD2. The CDR3 loop spans 15 amino acids. V was pared by 3 bases and J by 2 bases, with 5 bases of the junction left unmatched. Germline lookup yields CDR1 KGHSH and CDR2 LQKENI. DNA for the CDR3: TGTGCCAGCTCACCTAGTCGACTAGCGCAAGAGACCCAGTACTTC. Its translation: CASSPSRLAQETQYF.

This clone was counted once. V gene TRBV10-3 combines with J gene TRBJ2-5, with D hard to call. This CDR3 has 13 amino acids. Germline V lookup: CDR1 ENHRY, CDR2 SYGVKD. With 4 bases removed from V and 7 bases from J, the gap between germline ends came to 13 bases. For the CDR3, the DNA is TGTGCCATCAGTGTCGAGTGGGTGGGGACCCAGTACTTC. It codes for CAISVEWVGTQYF.

The chain is built from TRBV7-3 and TRBJ2-7; D might be TRBD2 (7 bases). CDR3 length: 15 residues. V was clipped by 5 bases and J by 5 bases, with 19 bases between them. Germline loops: CDR1 SGHTA, CDR2 FQGTGA. DNA of the CDR3: TGTGCCAGCAGCCAAACGGGGGGCCTCCCCCACGAGCAGTACTTC. Translated, it gives CASSQTGGLPHEQYF. Full variable domain (remainder filled in from reference TRBV7-3 and TRBJ2-7): GAGVSQTPSNKVTEKGKYVELRCDPISGHTALYWYRQSLGQGPEFLIYFQGTGAADDSGLPNDRFFAVRPEGSVSTLKIQRTERGDSAVYLCASSQTGGLPHEQYFGPGTRLTVT.

This clone was seen once. V is TRBV7-2 and J is TRBJ2-3; 7 nucleotides align to TRBD2. The V gene end was trimmed by 5 bases and the J gene end by 4 bases; junction bases not matched to a gene: 9. This CDR3 is built from 15 residues. Germline V gene lookup returns CDR1 SGHTA and CDR2 FQGNSA. The CDR3 spells CASSPQRDRADTQYF. The DNA for the CDR3 is TGTGCCAGCAGCCCCCAGCGGGACCGGGCAGATACGCAGTATTTT. Based on the CDR3 plus reference TRBV7-2 and TRBJ2-3, the full variable domain is GAGVSQSPSNKVTEKGKDVELRCDPISGHTALYWYRQSLGQGLEFLIYFQGNSAPDKSGLPSDRFSAERTGGSVSTLTIQRTQQEDSAVYLCASSPQRDRADTQYFGPGTRLTVL.

This chain links TRBV7-9 with TRBJ1-1; D remains unclear. V lost 3 bases and J lost 1, with 15 bases in between. Germline V gives CDR1 SEHNR, CDR2 FQNEAQ (reference sequence). The CDR3 has 16 residues. In nucleotides, the CDR3 is TGTGCCAGCAGCTTTAACCCTGGGAACCGGAACACTGAAGCTTTCTTT. Its translation is CASSFNPGNRNTEAFF.

This clone was recorded only once. V gene TRBV5-1 combines with J gene TRBJ1-2, with TRBD1 as a possible D gene (5 bases). V dropped 3 bases and J dropped 4 bases, with 13 bases sitting between them. CDR1 and CDR2 (germline): SGHRS, YFSETQ. This CDR3 is built from 14 residues. The CDR3: CASSSGAGLYGYTF. The DNA for the CDR3 is TGCGCCAGCAGCTCCGGGGCAGGCCTCTATGGCTACACCTTC. The whole variable domain, filled in from reference TRBV5-1 and TRBJ1-2, reads KAGVTQTPRYLIKTRGQQVTLSCSPISGHRSVSWYQQTPGQGLQFLFEYFSETQRNKGNFPGRFSGRQFSNSRSEMNVSTLELGDSALYLCASSSGAGLYGYTFGSGTRLTVV.

The V call is TRBV28, the J call TRBJ2-1; 9 bases line up with TRBD2. Germline V gene lookup returns CDR1 MDHEN and CDR2 SYDVKM. V gave up 3 bases and J gave up 8 bases; unmatched junction bases: 8. The CDR3 runs 15 residues. The CDR3 sequence is CASSFSRGRAYEQFF. The CDR3 coding sequence is TGTGCCAGCAGTTTTTCTCGCGGGAGGGCCTATGAGCAGTTCTTC.

The rearrangement joins TRBV7-8 to TRBJ2-3, with TRBD2 matching over 9 bases. The CDR3 spans 16 residues. After removal of 4 bases from V and 4 bases from J, the junction contained 9 bases not matched to a gene. Germline V gives CDR1 SGHVS, CDR2 FQNEAQ. The CDR3, as DNA: TGTGCCAGCAGCTCAGGAGTTAGCGGGAGCGCAGATACGCAGTATTTT. This codes for CASSSGVSGSADTQYF.

This sequence joins TRBV6-5 and TRBJ1-2; D ambiguous. V shed 2 bases and J shed 2 bases, with 6 bases lying between them. CDR3 length: 13 residues. From germline, CDR1 is MNHEY and CDR2 SVGAGI. The CDR3 reads CASSYASNYGYTF. The CDR3 DNA reads as TGTGCCAGCAGTTACGCCTCGAACTATGGCTACACCTTC.

This chain connects TRBV29-1 to TRBJ1-2, with TRBD1 identical over 8 bases. The trim removed 6 bases at V and 8 bases at J, leaving 8 bases unmatched. CDR1 is SQVTM and CDR2 is ANQGSEA in the germline V gene. The CDR3 consists of 12 residues. The CDR3 DNA is TGCAGCGTGAAGGACAGGGCTGGGGGCTACACCTTC. This codes for CSVKDRAGGYTF.

V is TRBV27 and J is TRBJ1-2; D not certain. This CDR3 comprises 14 residues. Trimming took off 5 bases at V and 3 bases at J, with 13 bases between the two ends. Germline CDR1 is MNHEY and CDR2 is SMNVEV (reference sequence). As DNA, the CDR3 is TGTGCCAGCAGTCCTAGACAATCCCACTATGGCTACACCTTC. Encoded protein: CASSPRQSHYGYTF.

V gene TRBV5-4 combines with J gene TRBJ2-2; 8 positions agree with TRBD2. Losses at the gene ends were 3 bases for V and 8 bases for J; bases not matched to a gene: 9. Germline V CDR1 and CDR2: SGHNT, YYREEE (reference sequence). This CDR3 region has 15 residues. The CDR3 is CASSSLTGGLGELFF. The CDR3 DNA sequence: TGTGCCAGCAGCTCCCTAACGGGAGGGCTGGGGGAGCTGTTTTTT.

The gene calls are TRBV2 and TRBJ2-7; 13 bases line up with TRBD2. Germline values: CDR1 SNHLY, CDR2 FYNNEI. V dropped 3 bases and J dropped 5; count of bases not matched to a gene: 7. The CDR3 runs 16 residues. CDR3 nucleotide sequence: TGTGCCAGCAGTGACGCGGGACTAGCGGGATTTCACGAGCAGTACTTC. It translates to CASSDAGLAGFHEQYF.

The chain uses TRBV10-3 and TRBJ1-1, with 7 bases lining up with TRBD1. The CDR3 sequence is 13 residues long. CDR1 and CDR2 (germline): ENHRY, SYGVKD. The ends lost 8 bases at V and 13 bases at J; junction bases unmatched: 16. CDR3 bases: TGTGCCATCCGACCGGGACCCGGGCAGGGGGATTTCTTT. Its translation: CAIRPGPGQGDFF.

The V call is TRBV28, the J call TRBJ1-2, with 9 nucleotides matching TRBD1. The length of the CDR3 is 13 residues. The germline V gene has CDR1 MDHEN and CDR2 SYDVKM. J was trimmed by 8 bases and V by 4 bases; bases with no gene match: 5. CDR3 residues: CASSSPGQGGYTF. The DNA for the CDR3 is TGTGCCAGCAGTTCTCCGGGACAGGGCGGCTACACCTTC.

The V and J genes are TRBV7-2 and TRBJ2-5; D perhaps matches TRBD1 (6 bases). With 2 bases removed from V and 5 bases from J, the gap between germline ends came to 18 bases. Germline V CDR1 and CDR2: SGHTA, FQGNSA. CDR3 size: 16 residues. In DNA, the CDR3 is TGTGCCAGCAGCTTAAGGCCCGCCAGGGGAATGGAGACCCAGTACTTC. Protein sequence: CASSLRPARGMETQYF.

The V gene is TRBV11-1, the J gene TRBJ2-7; D might be TRBD1 (7 bases). CDR3 length: 16 residues. The germline V gene encodes CDR1 SGHAT and CDR2 FQDESV (reference sequence). Between the trimmed V and J ends, which lost 5 bases and 0 bases, there was a span of 17 bases. The CDR3 loop reads CASSHLEGAYSYEQYF. CDR3 bases: TGTGCCAGCAGCCACTTGGAGGGGGCCTACTCCTACGAGCAGTACTTC.

The rearrangement joins TRBV15 to TRBJ1-5; D may be TRBD1 (5 bases). This CDR3 has 18 residues. Between the trimmed V and J ends, which lost 1 base and 0 bases, there was a span of 16 bases. Germline V gene data show CDR1 as LNHNV and CDR2 as YYDKDF (reference sequence). CDR3 DNA: TGTGCCACCAGCAGAGCTTTGGCAGGGACTGATAGCAATCAGCCCCAGCATTTT. As protein: CATSRALAGTDSNQPQHF. Full variable domain (missing parts from reference TRBV15 and TRBJ1-5): DAMVIQNPRYQVTQFGKPVTLSCSQTLNHNVMYWYQQKSSQAPKLLFHYYDKDFNNEADTPDNFQSRRPNTSFCFLDIRSPGLGDTAMYLCATSRALAGTDSNQPQHFGDGTRLSIL.

The chain links TRBV7-9 to TRBJ2-2; 8 nucleotides align to TRBD1. Germline V lookup: CDR1 SEHNR, CDR2 FQNEAQ (reference sequence). The CDR3 has 16 amino acids. J was trimmed by 4 bases and V by 2 bases; bases with no gene match: 6. The DNA of the CDR3 is TGTGCCAGCAGCTTAAATCCAGGGGGCATCACCGGGGAGCTGTTTTTT. Amino acid sequence: CASSLNPGGITGELFF.

The rearrangement joins TRBV7-6 to TRBJ1-4; 7 nucleotides align to TRBD1. The V gene's germline CDR1 is SGHVS and CDR2 FNYEAQ. V was pared by 8 bases and J by 6 bases, with 6 bases of the junction left unmatched. This CDR3 is built from 13 residues. In DNA form, the CDR3 reads TGTGCCAGCGCCGGAGGGGGCCATGAAAAACTGTTTTTT. Protein sequence: CASAGGGHEKLFF.

This clone came up a few times. The CDR3 loop is CASTNGRDEAFF. DNA of the CDR3: TGTGCCAGCACCAATGGACGGGATGAAGCTTTCTTT. The rearrangement uses TRBV28 and TRBJ1-1; no clear D. Germline V lookup: CDR1 MDHEN, CDR2 SYDVKM. CDR3 length equals 12 residues. V lost 7 bases and J 7 bases, leaving 13 bases between the germline ends.

The chain links TRBV5-8 to TRBJ1-1, with 10 bases aligning to TRBD1. The length of the CDR3 is 17 residues. Germline trimming cut 4 bases from V and 2 bases from J; bases unmatched to any gene: 11. Per the germline V gene, CDR1 is SGHTS and CDR2 is YDEGEE. The CDR3 spells CASSPDRGGRFNTEAFF. DNA of the CDR3: TGTGCCAGCAGCCCGGACAGGGGGGGAAGATTCAACACTGAAGCTTTCTTT.